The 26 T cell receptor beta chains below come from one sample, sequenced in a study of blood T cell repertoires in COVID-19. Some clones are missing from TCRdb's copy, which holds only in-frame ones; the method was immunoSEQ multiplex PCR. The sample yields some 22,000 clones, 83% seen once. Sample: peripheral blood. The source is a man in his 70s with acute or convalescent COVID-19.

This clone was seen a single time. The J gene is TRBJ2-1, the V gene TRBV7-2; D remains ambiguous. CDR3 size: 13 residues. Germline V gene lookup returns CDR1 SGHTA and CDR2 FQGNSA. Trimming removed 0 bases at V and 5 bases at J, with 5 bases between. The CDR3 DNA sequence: TGTGCCAGCAGCTTAGCGCGAGACAATGAGCAGTTCTTC. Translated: CASSLARDNEQFF. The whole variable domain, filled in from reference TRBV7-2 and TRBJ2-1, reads GAGVSQSPSNKVTEKGKDVELRCDPISGHTALYWYRQSLGQGLEFLIYFQGNSAPDKSGLPSDRFSAERTGGSVSTLTIQRTQQEDSAVYLCASSLARDNEQFFGPGTRLTVL.

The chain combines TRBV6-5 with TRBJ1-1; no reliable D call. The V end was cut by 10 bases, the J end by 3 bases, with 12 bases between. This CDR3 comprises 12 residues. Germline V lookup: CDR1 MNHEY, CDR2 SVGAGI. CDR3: CATKEGHTEAFF. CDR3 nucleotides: TGTGCCACAAAGGAGGGCCACACTGAAGCTTTCTTT.

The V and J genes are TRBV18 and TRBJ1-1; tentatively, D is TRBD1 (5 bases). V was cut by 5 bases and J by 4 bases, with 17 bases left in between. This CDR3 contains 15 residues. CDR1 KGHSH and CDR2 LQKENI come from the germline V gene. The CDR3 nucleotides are TGTGCCAGCTCAGACCGGGACGGGGGGAGCACTGAAGCTTTCTTT. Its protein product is CASSDRDGGSTEAFF.

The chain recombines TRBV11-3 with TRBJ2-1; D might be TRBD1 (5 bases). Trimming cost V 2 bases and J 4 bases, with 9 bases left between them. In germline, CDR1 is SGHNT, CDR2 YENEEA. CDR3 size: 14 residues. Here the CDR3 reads CASSLTGEYNEQFF. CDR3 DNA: TGTGCCAGCAGCTTAACAGGAGAATACAATGAGCAGTTCTTC.

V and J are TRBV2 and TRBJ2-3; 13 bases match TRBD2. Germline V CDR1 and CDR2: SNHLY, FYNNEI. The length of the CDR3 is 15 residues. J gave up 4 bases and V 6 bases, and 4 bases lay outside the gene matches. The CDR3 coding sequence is TGTGCCAGCAGCGAACTAGCGGGAGGGCCAGATACGCAGTATTTT. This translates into CASSELAGGPDTQYF.

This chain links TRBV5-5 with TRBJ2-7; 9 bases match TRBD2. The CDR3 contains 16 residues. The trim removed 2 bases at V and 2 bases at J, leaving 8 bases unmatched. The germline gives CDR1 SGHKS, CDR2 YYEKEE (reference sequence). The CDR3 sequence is CASSFGPGLATYEQYF. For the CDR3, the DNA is TGTGCCAGCAGCTTTGGCCCGGGACTAGCAACCTACGAGCAGTACTTC.

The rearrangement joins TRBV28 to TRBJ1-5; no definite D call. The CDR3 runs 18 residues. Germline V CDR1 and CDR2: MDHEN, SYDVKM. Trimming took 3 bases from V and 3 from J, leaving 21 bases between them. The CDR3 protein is CASSFGRTSVFSNQPQHF. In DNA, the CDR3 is TGTGCCAGCAGTTTTGGTAGGACTTCCGTCTTCTCCAATCAGCCCCAGCATTTT.

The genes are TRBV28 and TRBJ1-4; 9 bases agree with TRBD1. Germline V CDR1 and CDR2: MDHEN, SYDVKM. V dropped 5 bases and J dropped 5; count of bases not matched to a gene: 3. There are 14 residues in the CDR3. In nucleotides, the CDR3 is TGTGCCAGCAGTCCGACAGGGGGAAATGAAAAACTGTTTTTT. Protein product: CASSPTGGNEKLFF.

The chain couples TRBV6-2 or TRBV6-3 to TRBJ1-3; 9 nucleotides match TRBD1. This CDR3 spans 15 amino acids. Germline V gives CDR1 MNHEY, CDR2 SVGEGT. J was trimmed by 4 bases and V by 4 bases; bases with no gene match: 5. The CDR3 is CASSLQGARGNTIYF. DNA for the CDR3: TGTGCCAGCAGTTTACAGGGGGCGCGCGGAAACACCATATATTTT.

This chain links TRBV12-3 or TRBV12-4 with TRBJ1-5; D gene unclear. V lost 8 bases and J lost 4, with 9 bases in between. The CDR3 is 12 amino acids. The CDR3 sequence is CASQQQNQPQHF. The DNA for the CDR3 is TGTGCCAGCCAACAGCAGAATCAGCCCCAGCATTTT.

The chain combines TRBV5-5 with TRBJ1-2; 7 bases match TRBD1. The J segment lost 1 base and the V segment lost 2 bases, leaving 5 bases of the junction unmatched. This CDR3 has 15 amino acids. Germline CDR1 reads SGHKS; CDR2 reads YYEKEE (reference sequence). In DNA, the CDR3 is TGTGCCAGCAGCTTCCGGGACAGCCATAACTATGGCTACACCTTC. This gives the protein CASSFRDSHNYGYTF.

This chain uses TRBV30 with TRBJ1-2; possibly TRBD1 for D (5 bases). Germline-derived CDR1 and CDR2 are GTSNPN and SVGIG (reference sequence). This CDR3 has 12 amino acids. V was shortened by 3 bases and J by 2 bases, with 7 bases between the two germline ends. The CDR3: CAWSPGNYGYTF. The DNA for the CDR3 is TGTGCCTGGAGCCCAGGGAACTATGGCTACACCTTC.

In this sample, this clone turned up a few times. The CDR3 loop reads CASSSTLYRRTTEAFF. CDR3 bases: TGTGCCAGCAGTTCCACCCTATACAGGAGAACAACTGAAGCTTTCTTT. The chain combines TRBV28 with TRBJ1-1; weak D call: TRBD1 (5 bases). Trimming removed 4 bases at V and 5 bases at J, with 20 bases between. The CDR3 has 16 residues. In germline, CDR1 is MDHEN, CDR2 SYDVKM.

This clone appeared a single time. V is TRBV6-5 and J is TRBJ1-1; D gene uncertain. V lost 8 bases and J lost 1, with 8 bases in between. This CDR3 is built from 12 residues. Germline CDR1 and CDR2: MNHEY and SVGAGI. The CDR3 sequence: CASDRQNTEAFF. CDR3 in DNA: TGTGCCAGCGACCGACAGAACACTGAAGCTTTCTTT.

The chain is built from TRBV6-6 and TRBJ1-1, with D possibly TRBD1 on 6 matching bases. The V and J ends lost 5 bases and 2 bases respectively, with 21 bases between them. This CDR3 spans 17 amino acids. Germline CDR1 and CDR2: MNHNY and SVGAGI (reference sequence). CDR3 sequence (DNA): TGTGCCAGCAGTCCTAGAGCCGCGACAGGAACAAACACTGAAGCTTTCTTT. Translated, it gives CASSPRAATGTNTEAFF.

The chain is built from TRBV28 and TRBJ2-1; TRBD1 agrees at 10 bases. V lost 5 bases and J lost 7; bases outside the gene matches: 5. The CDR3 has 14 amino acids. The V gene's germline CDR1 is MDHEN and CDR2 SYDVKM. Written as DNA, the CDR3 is TGTGCCAGCAGTCCCGACAGGGGGCAAAATGAGCAGTTCTTC. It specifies CASSPDRGQNEQFF.

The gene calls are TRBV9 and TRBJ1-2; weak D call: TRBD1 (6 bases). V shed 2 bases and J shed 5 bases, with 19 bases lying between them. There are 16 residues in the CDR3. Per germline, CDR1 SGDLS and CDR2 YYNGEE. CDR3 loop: CASSVTWGPFDYGYTF. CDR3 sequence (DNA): TGTGCCAGCAGCGTGACATGGGGGCCTTTTGATTATGGCTACACCTTC. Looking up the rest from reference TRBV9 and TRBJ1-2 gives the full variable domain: DSGVTQTPKHLITATGQRVTLRCSPRSGDLSVYWYQQSLDQGLQFLIQYYNGEERAKGNILERFSAQQFPDLHSELNLSSLELGDSALYFCASSVTWGPFDYGYTFGSGTRLTVV.

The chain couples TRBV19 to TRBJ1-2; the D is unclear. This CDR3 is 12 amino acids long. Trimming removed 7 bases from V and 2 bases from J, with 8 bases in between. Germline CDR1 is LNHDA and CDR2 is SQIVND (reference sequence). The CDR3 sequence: CASTPGNYGYTF. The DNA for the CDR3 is TGTGCCAGTACTCCGGGGAACTATGGCTACACCTTC.

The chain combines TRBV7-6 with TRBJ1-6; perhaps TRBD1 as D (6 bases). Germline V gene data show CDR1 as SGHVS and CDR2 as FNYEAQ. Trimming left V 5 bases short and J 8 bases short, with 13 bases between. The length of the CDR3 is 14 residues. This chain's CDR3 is CASSATGIDSPLHF. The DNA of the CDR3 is TGTGCCAGCAGCGCGACAGGTATTGATTCACCCCTCCACTTT.

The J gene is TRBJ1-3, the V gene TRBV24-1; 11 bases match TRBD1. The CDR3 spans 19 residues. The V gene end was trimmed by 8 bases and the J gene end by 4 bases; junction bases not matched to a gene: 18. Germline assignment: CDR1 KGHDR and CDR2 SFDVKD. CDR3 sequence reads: CATIMPVLRDRGSGNTIYF. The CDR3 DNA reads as TGTGCCACCATTATGCCCGTACTAAGGGACAGGGGGAGCGGAAACACCATATATTTT.

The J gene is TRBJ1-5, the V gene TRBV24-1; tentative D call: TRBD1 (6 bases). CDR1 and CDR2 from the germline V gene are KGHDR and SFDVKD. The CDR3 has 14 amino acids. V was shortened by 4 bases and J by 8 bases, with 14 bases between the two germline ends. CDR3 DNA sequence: TGTGCCACCAGTGACGTTACAGGGTTGAAGCCCCAGCATTTT. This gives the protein CATSDVTGLKPQHF.

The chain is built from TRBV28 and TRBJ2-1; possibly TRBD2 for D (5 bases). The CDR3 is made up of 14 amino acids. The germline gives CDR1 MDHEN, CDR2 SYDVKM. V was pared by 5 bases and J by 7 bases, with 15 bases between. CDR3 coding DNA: TGTGCCAGCAGTCCCCCCCGAGCGGAAAATGAGCAGTTCTTC. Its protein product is CASSPPRAENEQFF. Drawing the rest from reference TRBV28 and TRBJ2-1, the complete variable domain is DVKVTQSSRYLVKRTGEKVFLECVQDMDHENMFWYRQDPGLGLRLIYFSYDVKMKEKGDIPEGYSVSREKKERFSLILESASTNQTSMYLCASSPPRAENEQFFGPGTRLTVL.

CDR3 protein: CASSQAARGSNGYTF. The CDR3 coding sequence is TGTGCCAGCAGCCAAGCGGCCAGGGGGTCAAATGGCTACACCTTC. This chain connects TRBV3-1 (or the pseudogene TRBV3-2) to TRBJ1-2; 7 positions match TRBD1. Germline loops: CDR1 LGHDT, CDR2 YNNKEL (reference sequence). V trimming: 1 base; J trimming: 6 bases; junction bases outside the gene matches: 8. There are 15 residues in the CDR3.

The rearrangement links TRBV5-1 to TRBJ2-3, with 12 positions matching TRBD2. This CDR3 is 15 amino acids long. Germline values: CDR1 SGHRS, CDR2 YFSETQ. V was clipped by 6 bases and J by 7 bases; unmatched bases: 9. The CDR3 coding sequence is TGCGCCAGCATGCTAGCGGGAGGGCCTATTAATACGCAGTATTTT. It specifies CASMLAGGPINTQYF.

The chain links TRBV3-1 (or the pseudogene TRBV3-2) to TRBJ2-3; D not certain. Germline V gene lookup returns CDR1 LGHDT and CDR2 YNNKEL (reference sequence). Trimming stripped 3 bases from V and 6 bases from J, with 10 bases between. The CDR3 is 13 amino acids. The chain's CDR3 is CASSQTLPDTQYF. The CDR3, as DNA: TGTGCCAGCAGCCAGACTTTACCCGATACGCAGTATTTT.

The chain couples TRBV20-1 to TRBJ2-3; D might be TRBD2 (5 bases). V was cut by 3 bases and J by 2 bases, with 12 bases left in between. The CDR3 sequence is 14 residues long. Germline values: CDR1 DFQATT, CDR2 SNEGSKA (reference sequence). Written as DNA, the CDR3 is TGCAGTGCTAGTTTCGGGGAGTTCACAGATACGCAGTATTTT. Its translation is CSASFGEFTDTQYF.